Listed below are T cell receptor beta chains from one sample, sequenced in a study of blood T cell repertoires in COVID-19. Using immunoSEQ multiplex PCR, the repertoire was profiled, and TCRdb retains in-frame clones only, with some absent. Among around 260,000 clones listed, 80% to 90% were seen once. Sequenced: peripheral blood. Every receptor here comes from a man between 60 and 75 years old with acute or convalescent COVID-19. Both conserved end residues are part of each CDR3. The order of the fields is V gene, D gene, clone size, J gene, CDR3 protein, CDR3 DNA. D genes are given only for firm matches. Clone size is stated in some rows and not others, as once, few, many or a class when expanded.

TRBV24-1,TRBD2,-,TRBJ2-3,CATSAGTSGDTDTQYF,TGTGCCACCAGTGCCGGGACTAGCGGAGACACAGATACGCAGTATTTT
TRBV9,-,-,TRBJ1-2,CASSTSGVGDGYTF,TGTGCCAGCAGCACCTCAGGGGTCGGTGATGGCTACACCTTC
TRBV19,-,-,TRBJ2-7,CASSAASYHYEQYF,TGTGCCAGTTCCGCGGCGTCCTACCACTACGAGCAGTACTTC
TRBV14,-,-,TRBJ2-2,CASSPRGSYTGELFF,TGTGCCAGCAGTCCCAGGGGCTCCTACACCGGGGAGCTGTTTTTT
TRBV5-4,-,once,TRBJ2-1,CASSPSSSLRLYNEQFF,TGTGCCAGCAGCCCATCGTCGTCACTAAGGCTCTACAATGAGCAGTTCTTC
TRBV6-6,TRBD1,-,TRBJ2-1,CASSQGAWTENYNEQFF,TGTGCCAGCAGTCAGGGGGCATGGACAGAGAACTACAATGAGCAGTTCTTC
TRBV5-8,-,-,TRBJ2-5,CASSLGQPRETQYF,TGTGCCAGCAGCTTGGGACAGCCAAGGGAGACCCAGTACTTC
TRBV28,-,-,TRBJ1-1,CASRDTEAFF,TGTGCCAGTCGGGACACTGAAGCTTTCTTT
TRBV4-1,-,-,TRBJ1-2,CASSQGHGGNYGYTF,TGCGCCAGCAGCCAAGGACACGGGGGAAACTATGGCTACACCTTC
TRBV6-5,-,-,TRBJ1-2,CASTRLTANYGYTF,TGTGCCAGCACCCGTTTGACAGCTAACTATGGCTACACCTTC
TRBV11-2,-,-,TRBJ2-7,CASIPEGSPRGGQYF,TGTGCCAGCATCCCAGAGGGTAGCCCGAGAGGGGGGCAGTACTTC
TRBV5-1,-,-,TRBJ2-7,CASSLADSTPSPDF,TGCGCCAGCAGCTTGGCCGACTCCACACCCTCCCCAGACTTC
TRBV6-6,-,-,TRBJ1-6,CASRTTVDNSPLHF,TGTGCCAGCAGGACGACAGTAGACAATTCACCCCTCCACTTT
TRBV10-3,TRBD1,-,TRBJ1-2,CAIRGTGSKGSYTF,TGTGCCATCAGAGGGACAGGCTCCAAGGGTAGCTACACCTTC
TRBV18,-,-,TRBJ2-7,CASSGQPLLYEQYF,TGTGCCAGCTCAGGACAGCCTTTACTCTACGAGCAGTACTTC